The 4 T cell receptor beta chains in this list originate from one sample, sequenced in a study of blood T cell repertoires in COVID-19. The repertoire was sequenced with immunoSEQ multiplex PCR; TCRdb's copy has only in-frame clones and lacks some. The data contain 210,000 or so clones, around four fifths of them singletons. Sequencing input: peripheral blood. The receptors stem from a woman older than 75 with active or convalescent COVID-19.

The CDR3: CASNIYGTGGGKPGNTIYF. As DNA, the CDR3 is TGTGCCAGCAATATATACGGGACAGGGGGAGGAAAACCTGGAAACACCATATATTTT. The chain combines TRBV2 with TRBJ1-3, with 11 nucleotides matching TRBD1. There are 19 residues in the CDR3. With 7 bases clipped from V and 2 bases from J, the junction kept 16 bases outside the gene matches. Per the germline V gene, CDR1 is SNHLY and CDR2 is FYNNEI.

This rearrangement joins TRBV2 to TRBJ2-7, with TRBD1 identical over 9 bases. The V gene's germline CDR1 is SNHLY and CDR2 FYNNEI. J lost 3 bases, V lost 8 bases, and 2 bases had no gene match. The CDR3 is 12 amino acids. The DNA of the CDR3 is TGTGCCAGCGGGGGACAGGGCTACGAGCAGTACTTC. Encoded protein: CASGGQGYEQYF. The variable domain in full, completed from reference TRBV2 and TRBJ2-7, reads EPEVTQTPSHQVTQMGQEVILRCVPISNHLYFYWYRQILGQKVEFLVSFYNNEISEKSEIFDDQFSVERPDGSNFTLKIRSTKLEDSAMYFCASGGQGYEQYFGPGTRLTVT.

DNA for the CDR3: TGTGCCAGCAACGAACAGGGGGTCTGGGGCTACACCTTC. Protein: CASNEQGVWGYTF. This chain joins TRBV2 and TRBJ1-2, with TRBD1 identical over 8 bases. With 7 bases clipped from V and 8 bases from J, the junction kept 9 bases outside the gene matches. Germline loops: CDR1 SNHLY, CDR2 FYNNEI. The CDR3 is 13 residues long.

The V and J genes are TRBV6-1 and TRBJ2-2; the match to TRBD2 covers 8 bases. Germline V gene data show CDR1 as MNHNS and CDR2 as SASEGT. Unmatched junction bases numbered 4, after V lost 3 bases and J lost 4 bases. The CDR3 totals 15 residues. Here the CDR3 reads CASSDGGGTTGELFF. CDR3 DNA sequence: TGTGCCAGCAGTGACGGGGGGGGTACCACCGGGGAGCTGTTTTTT.